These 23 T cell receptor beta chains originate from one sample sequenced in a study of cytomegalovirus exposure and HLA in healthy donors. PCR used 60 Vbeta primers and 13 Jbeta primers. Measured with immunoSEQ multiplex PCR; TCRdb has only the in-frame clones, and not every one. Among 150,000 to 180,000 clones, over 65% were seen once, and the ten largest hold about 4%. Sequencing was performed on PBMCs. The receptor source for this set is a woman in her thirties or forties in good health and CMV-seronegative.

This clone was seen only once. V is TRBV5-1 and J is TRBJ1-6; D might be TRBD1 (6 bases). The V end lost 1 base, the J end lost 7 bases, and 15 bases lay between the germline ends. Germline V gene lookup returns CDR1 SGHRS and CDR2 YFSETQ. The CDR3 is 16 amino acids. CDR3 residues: CASSLQGVTGNSPLHF. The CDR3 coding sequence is TGCGCCAGCAGCTTGCAAGGGGTTACAGGGAATTCACCCCTCCACTTT.

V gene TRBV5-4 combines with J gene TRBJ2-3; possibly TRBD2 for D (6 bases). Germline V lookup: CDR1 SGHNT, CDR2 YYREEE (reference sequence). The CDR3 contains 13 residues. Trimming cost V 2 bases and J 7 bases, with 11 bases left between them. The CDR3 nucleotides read TGTGCCAGCAGCTTAGCGGGCACGAATACGCAGTATTTT. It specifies CASSLAGTNTQYF.

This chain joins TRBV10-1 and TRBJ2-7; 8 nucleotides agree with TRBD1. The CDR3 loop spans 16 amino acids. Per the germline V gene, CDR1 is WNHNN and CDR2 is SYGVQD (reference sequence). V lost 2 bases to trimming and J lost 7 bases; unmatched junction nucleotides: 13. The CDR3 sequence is CASSEEPGGSRGEQYF. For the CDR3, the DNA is TGCGCCAGCAGTGAGGAGCCAGGGGGCTCGAGAGGGGAGCAGTACTTC.

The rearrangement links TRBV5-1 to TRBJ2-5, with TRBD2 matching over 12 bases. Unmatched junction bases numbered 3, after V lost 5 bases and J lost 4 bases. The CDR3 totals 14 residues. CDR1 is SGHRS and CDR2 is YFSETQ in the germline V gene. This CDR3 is CASRTSGSPETQYF. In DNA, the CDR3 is TGCGCCAGCAGGACTAGCGGGAGCCCAGAGACCCAGTACTTC.

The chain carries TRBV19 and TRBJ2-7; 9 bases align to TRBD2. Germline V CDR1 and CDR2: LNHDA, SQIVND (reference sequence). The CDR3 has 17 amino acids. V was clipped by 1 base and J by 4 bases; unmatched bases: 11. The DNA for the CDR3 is TGTGCCAGTAGTATAGTATCGGGTAGCGGGAGTCTGTACGAGCAGTACTTC. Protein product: CASSIVSGSGSLYEQYF.

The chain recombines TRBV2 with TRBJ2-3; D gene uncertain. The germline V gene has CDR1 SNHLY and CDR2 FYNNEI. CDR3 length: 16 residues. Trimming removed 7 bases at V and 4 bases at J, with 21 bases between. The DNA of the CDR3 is TGTGCCAGCACCCAATTCGGCAGGTTCAGGCCAGATACGCAGTATTTT. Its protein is CASTQFGRFRPDTQYF. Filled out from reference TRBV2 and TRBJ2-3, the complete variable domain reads EPEVTQTPSHQVTQMGQEVILRCVPISNHLYFYWYRQILGQKVEFLVSFYNNEISEKSEIFDDQFSVERPDGSNFTLKIRSTKLEDSAMYFCASTQFGRFRPDTQYFGPGTRLTVL.

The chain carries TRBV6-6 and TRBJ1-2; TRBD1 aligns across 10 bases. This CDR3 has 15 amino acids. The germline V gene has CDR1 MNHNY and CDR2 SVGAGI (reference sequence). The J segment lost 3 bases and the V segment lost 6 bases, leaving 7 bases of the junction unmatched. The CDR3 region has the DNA TGTGCCAGCAGACCCGGGACAGGGGTGGACTATGGCTACACCTTC. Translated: CASRPGTGVDYGYTF.

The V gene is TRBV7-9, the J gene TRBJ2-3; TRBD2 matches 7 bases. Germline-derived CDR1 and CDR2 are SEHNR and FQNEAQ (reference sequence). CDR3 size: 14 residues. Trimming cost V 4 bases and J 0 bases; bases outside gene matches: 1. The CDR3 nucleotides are TGTGCCAGCAGCTGGGAGGGCAGCACAGATACGCAGTATTTT. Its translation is CASSWEGSTDTQYF.

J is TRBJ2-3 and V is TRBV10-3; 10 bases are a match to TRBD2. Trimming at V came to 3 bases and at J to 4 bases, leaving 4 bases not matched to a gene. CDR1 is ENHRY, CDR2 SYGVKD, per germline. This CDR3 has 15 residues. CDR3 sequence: CAISDSGRKADTQYF. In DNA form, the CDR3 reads TGTGCCATCAGTGATAGCGGGAGGAAGGCAGATACGCAGTATTTT.

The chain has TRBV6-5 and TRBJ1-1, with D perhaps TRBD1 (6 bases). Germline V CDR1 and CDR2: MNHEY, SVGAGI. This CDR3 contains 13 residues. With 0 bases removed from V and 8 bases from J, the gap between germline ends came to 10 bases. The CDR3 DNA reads TGTGCCAGCAGTTACTCGTTGGACAGAGAAGCTTTCTTT. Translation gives CASSYSLDREAFF.

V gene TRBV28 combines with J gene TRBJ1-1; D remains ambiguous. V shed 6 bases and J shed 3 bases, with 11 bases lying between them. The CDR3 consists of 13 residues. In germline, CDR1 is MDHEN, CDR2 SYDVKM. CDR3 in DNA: TGTGCCAGCAGGACACAGCTCGACACTGAAGCTTTCTTT. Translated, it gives CASRTQLDTEAFF.

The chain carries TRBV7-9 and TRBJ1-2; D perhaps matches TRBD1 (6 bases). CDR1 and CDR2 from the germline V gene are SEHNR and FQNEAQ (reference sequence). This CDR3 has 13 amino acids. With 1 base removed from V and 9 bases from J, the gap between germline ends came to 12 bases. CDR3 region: CASSLVTGLSYTF. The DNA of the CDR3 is TGTGCCAGCAGCTTAGTGACAGGTTTGAGCTACACCTTC.

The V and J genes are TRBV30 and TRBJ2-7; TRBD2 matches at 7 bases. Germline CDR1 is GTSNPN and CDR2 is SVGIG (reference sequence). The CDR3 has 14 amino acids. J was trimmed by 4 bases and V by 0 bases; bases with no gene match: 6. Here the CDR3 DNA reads TGTGCCTGGAGTGTATTCGGGAGGAGGTACGAGCAGTACTTC. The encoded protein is CAWSVFGRRYEQYF.

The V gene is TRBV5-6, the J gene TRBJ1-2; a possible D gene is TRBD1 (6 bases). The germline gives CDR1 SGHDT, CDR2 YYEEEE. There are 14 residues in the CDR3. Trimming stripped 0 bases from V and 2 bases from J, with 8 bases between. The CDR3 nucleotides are TGTGCCAGCAGCTTGGAAGGGGGAAACTATGGCTACACCTTC. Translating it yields CASSLEGGNYGYTF.

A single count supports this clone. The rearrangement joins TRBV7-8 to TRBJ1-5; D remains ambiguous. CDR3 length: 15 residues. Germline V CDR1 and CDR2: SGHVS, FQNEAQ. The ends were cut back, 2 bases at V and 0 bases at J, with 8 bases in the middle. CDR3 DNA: TGTGCCAGCAGCTTACAGAGGAATAGCAATCAGCCCCAGCATTTT. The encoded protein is CASSLQRNSNQPQHF.

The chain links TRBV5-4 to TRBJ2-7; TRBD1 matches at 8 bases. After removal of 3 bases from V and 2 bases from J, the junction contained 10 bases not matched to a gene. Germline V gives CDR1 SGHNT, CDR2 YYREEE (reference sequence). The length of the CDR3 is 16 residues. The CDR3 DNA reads TGTGCCAGCAGCTCGAATCCCACAGGGGGAACCTACGAGCAGTACTTC. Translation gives CASSSNPTGGTYEQYF.

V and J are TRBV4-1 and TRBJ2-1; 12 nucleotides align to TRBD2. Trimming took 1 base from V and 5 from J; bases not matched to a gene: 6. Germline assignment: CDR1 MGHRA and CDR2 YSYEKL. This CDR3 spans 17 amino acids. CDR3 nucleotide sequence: TGCGCCAGCAGCCAAGTCTTCGCTAGCGGGAGGGACAATGAGCAGTTCTTC. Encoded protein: CASSQVFASGRDNEQFF.

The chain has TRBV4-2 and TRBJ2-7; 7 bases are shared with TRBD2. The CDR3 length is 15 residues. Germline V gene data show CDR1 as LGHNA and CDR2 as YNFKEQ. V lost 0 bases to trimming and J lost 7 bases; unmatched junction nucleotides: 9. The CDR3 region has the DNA TGTGCCAGCAGCCAAGATGGGGGGGAAGTACGGGAGCAGTACTTC. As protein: CASSQDGGEVREQYF.

The CDR3 nucleotides are TGTGCCAGCCTAAGGGGGCCGGGGGGAAACACCATATATTTT. Translating it yields CASLRGPGGNTIYF. The chain recombines TRBV6-1 with TRBJ1-3; 7 nucleotides agree with TRBD1. CDR3 length: 14 amino acids. Germline assignment: CDR1 MNHNS and CDR2 SASEGT. V was pared by 8 bases and J by 4 bases, with 8 bases of the junction left unmatched.

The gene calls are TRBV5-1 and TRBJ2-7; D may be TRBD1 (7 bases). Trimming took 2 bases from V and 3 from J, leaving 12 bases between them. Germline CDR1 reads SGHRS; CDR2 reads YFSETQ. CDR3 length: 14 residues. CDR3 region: CASSFNQGGYEQYF. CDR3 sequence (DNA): TGCGCCAGCAGCTTTAATCAGGGGGGCTACGAGCAGTACTTC.

For the CDR3, the DNA is TGTGCCAGCAGTCTCCCAGGGGAAGAATATCAGCCCCAGCATTTT. It specifies CASSLPGEEYQPQHF. The chain employs TRBV28 and TRBJ1-5; a possible D gene is TRBD1 (6 bases). The CDR3 has 15 amino acids. Germline V lookup: CDR1 MDHEN, CDR2 SYDVKM. Trimming cost V 5 bases and J 5 bases, with 16 bases left between them.

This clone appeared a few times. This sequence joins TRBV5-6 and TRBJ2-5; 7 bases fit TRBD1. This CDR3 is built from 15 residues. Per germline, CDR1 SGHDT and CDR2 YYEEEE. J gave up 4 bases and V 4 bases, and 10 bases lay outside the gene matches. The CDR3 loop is CASSPYTTGVETQYF. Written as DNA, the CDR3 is TGTGCCAGCAGCCCCTACACAACAGGGGTAGAGACCCAGTACTTC.

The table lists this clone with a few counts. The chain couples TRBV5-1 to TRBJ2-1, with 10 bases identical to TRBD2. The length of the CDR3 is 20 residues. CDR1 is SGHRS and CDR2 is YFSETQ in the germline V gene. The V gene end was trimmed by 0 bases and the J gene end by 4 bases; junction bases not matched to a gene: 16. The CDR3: CASSLVRFEGRLAGYNEQFF. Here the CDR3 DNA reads TGCGCCAGCAGCTTGGTGAGGTTTGAGGGACGACTAGCGGGTTACAATGAGCAGTTCTTC. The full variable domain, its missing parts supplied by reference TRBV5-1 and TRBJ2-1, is KAGVTQTPRYLIKTRGQQVTLSCSPISGHRSVSWYQQTPGQGLQFLFEYFSETQRNKGNFPGRFSGRQFSNSRSEMNVSTLELGDSALYLCASSLVRFEGRLAGYNEQFFGPGTRLTVL.